Shown below are 14 T cell receptor beta chains from a single sample sequenced in a study of tumor-infiltrating lymphocytes in primary liver carcinoma. Extraction of RNA together with DNA used about 20-34 mg of unsorted bulk tissue. A primer matching the constant region was used to make TCR beta cDNA from approximately 0.45 ug of total RNA. Amplification in three nested multiplex PCR rounds with slightly modified ARM-PCR gave rise to TCR beta libraries. The study ran its first two PCR rounds for roughly 9 cycles each, using TRBV1-TRBV30 forward primers and a C-beta reverse primer. TCRdb reanalysed the multiplex PCR reads using MiXCR and keeps one entry per CDR3 protein. The sample has 100,000 to 150,000 distinct CDR3 sequences; roughly three fifths are singletons. The sample was liver tumor tissue from sampling region 3. Subset: tumor region T3, left-lateral pole. Receptor source: a woman aged 60-75 years with primary liver carcinoma and hepatitis B virus infection.

The chain has TRBV7-3 and TRBJ2-6; 8 bases match TRBD1. This CDR3 has 18 amino acids. V lost 0 bases, J lost 3 bases, and 7 bases stayed unmatched. Germline CDR1 and CDR2: SGHTA and FQGTGA. The CDR3 reads CASSLTVQGASGANVLTF. CDR3 bases: TGTGCCAGCAGCTTAACGGTCCAGGGGGCAAGTGGGGCCAACGTCCTGACTTTC.

V usage is TRBV20-1 and J usage is TRBJ2-2; TRBD2 aligns across 9 bases. The CDR3 extends over 14 amino acids. J lost 3 bases, V lost 6 bases, and 5 bases had no gene match. Germline V CDR1 and CDR2: DFQATT, SNEGSKA (reference sequence). In nucleotides, the CDR3 is TGCAGTGCGCGGGGGGGGTTGGACACCGGGGAGCTGTTTTTT. It translates to CSARGGLDTGELFF.

This clonotype was observed a handful of times. The rearrangement uses TRBV28 and TRBJ2-7; 9 nucleotides align to TRBD1. There are 15 residues in the CDR3. V dropped 1 base and J dropped 2; count of bases not matched to a gene: 3. Germline CDR1 MDHEN, CDR2 SYDVKM. CDR3 loop: CASSLYGTGTYEQYF. The CDR3 DNA follows: TGTGCCAGCAGTTTATATGGGACAGGGACCTACGAGCAGTACTTC.

Relative to its sample, this clonotype is medium-sized (0.01 to 0.1%). V usage is TRBV29-1 and J usage is TRBJ2-7, with 11 positions matching TRBD1. The CDR3 is made up of 13 amino acids. Germline V gives CDR1 SQVTM, CDR2 ANQGSEA. This CDR3 reads CSARTGGEYEQYF. The CDR3 region has the DNA TGCAGTGCTAGGACAGGGGGCGAATACGAGCAGTACTTC.

The chain joins TRBV7-2 to TRBJ2-1, with 9 bases identical to TRBD2. The germline CDR1 and CDR2 sequences are SGHTA and FQGNSA. Unmatched junction bases numbered 8, after V lost 2 bases and J lost 9 bases. The CDR3 consists of 15 residues. The CDR3 DNA is TGTGCCAGCAGCTTACCCGGGACTAGCTTACGTGAGCAGTTCTTC. This encodes CASSLPGTSLREQFF.

The chain combines TRBV2 with TRBJ2-2, with 12 bases lining up with TRBD1. J lost 15 bases, V lost 5 bases, and 13 bases had no gene match. CDR1 is SNHLY, CDR2 FYNNEI, per germline. The CDR3 sequence is 15 residues long. CDR3 protein: CASSTGTGGTGGLFF. CDR3 nucleotides: TGTGCCAGCAGTACCGGGACAGGGGGCACCGGGGGGTTGTTTTTT.

About this clonotype: At one of its ends the junction is not consistent with the germline gene, which may arise from a read error. V gene TRBV6-1 combines with J gene TRBJ2-2; TRBD1 is a possible D gene (5 bases). The germline CDR1 and CDR2 sequences are MNHNS and SASEGT. The CDR3 has 14 residues. CDR3 residues: CDSSTRGRTGELFF. In nucleotides, the CDR3 is TGTGACAGCAGTACAAGGGGTAGGACCGGGGAGCTGTTTTTT.

As concerns this clonotype: It may be a read error: a sequence one base away is much more abundant. The chain is built from TRBV29-1 and TRBJ2-1; TRBD2 matches at 8 bases. Germline V gene sequence: CDR1 SQVTM, CDR2 ANQGSEA. This CDR3 has 13 residues. With V trimmed by 6 bases and J by 8 bases, 9 bases remained unmatched. CDR3 residues: CSVGLAGNDEQFF. The DNA for the CDR3 is TGCAGCGTAGGGCTAGCGGGTAACGATGAGCAGTTCTTC.

The table lists this clonotype with a few counts. The junction differs from germline at one of its ends, possibly a read error. V usage is TRBV7-7 and J usage is TRBJ2-1; 14 bases are shared with TRBD2. Germline V gene lookup returns CDR1 SSHAT and CDR2 FNYEAQ (reference sequence). The CDR3 is 16 residues long. The CDR3: CASSETGLAGGGEQFF. The CDR3 DNA reads as TGTGCTAGCAGCGAAACCGGACTAGCGGGAGGTGGTGAGCAGTTCTTC.

This clonotype came up a few times. V usage is TRBV19 and J usage is TRBJ1-5; no firm D call. The germline V gene has CDR1 LNHDA and CDR2 SQIVND (reference sequence). This CDR3 comprises 13 residues. Trimming stripped 7 bases from V and 7 bases from J, with 14 bases between. In nucleotides, the CDR3 is TGTGCCAGTAATGTCGGTGGGCACCAGCCCCAGCATTTT. Residues: CASNVGGHQPQHF.

Remarks on this clonotype: A read error may account for a junction end that differs from germline. V gene TRBV5-6 combines with J gene TRBJ2-2; TRBD2 matches 10 bases. The CDR3 is 16 amino acids. CDR1 and CDR2 from the germline V gene are SGHDT and YYEEEE. This CDR3 is CASSLEPSGSTRELFF. CDR3 coding DNA: TGTGCCAGCAGCTTGGAACCTAGCGGGAGCACCAGGGAGCTGTTTTTT.

This CDR3 reads CASSDLEDREVLYEQYF. CDR3 DNA: TGTGCCAGCAGTGATTTAGAGGACAGGGAAGTACTCTACGAGCAGTACTTC. The chain couples TRBV6-4 to TRBJ2-7; 8 bases match TRBD1. CDR3 length: 17 residues. Germline CDR1 reads MRHNA; CDR2 reads SNTAGT. The ends lost 3 bases at V and 3 bases at J; junction bases unmatched: 13.

Concerning this clonotype: A read error may produce the germline difference seen at one junction end. The chain links TRBV18 to TRBJ1-3, with a possible D match to TRBD1 (5 bases). Germline V gives CDR1 KGHSH, CDR2 LQKENI. CDR3 size: 19 residues. The CDR3 DNA reads TGTGACAGCTCACCGATGGCTACCGGGGGACTCAGCTCTGGAAACACCATATATTTT. Translation: CDSSPMATGGLSSGNTIYF.

Details on this clonotype: At one end, the junction sequence differs from germline, possibly due to a read error. The J gene is TRBJ2-1, the V gene TRBV11-2; TRBD2 agrees at 13 bases. There are 18 residues in the CDR3. Germline V CDR1 and CDR2: SGHAT, FQNNGV. The CDR3 coding sequence is TGTGCTAGCAGCTTATTACTAGCGGGAGGGAGCCCCTACAATGAGCAGTTATTC. It yields the protein CASSLLLAGGSPYNEQLF.